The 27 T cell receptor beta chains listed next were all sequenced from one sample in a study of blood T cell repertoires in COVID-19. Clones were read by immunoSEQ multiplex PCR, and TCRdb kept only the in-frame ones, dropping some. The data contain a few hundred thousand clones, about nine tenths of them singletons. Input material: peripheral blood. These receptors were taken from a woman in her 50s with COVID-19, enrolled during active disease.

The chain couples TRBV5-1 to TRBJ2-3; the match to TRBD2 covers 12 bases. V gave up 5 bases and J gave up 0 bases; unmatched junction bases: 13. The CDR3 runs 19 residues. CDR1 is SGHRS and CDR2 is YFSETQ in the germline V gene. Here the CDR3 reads CASRATSGGQDSSTDTQYF. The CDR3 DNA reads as TGCGCCAGCAGGGCGACTAGCGGGGGCCAGGACTCGAGCACAGATACGCAGTATTTT.

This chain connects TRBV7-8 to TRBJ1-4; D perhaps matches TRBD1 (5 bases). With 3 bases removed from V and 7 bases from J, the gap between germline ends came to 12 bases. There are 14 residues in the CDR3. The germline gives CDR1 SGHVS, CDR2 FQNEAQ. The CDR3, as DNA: TGTGCCAGCAGCTTGGGGGGGGGAATTGAAAAACTGTTTTTT. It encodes CASSLGGGIEKLFF.

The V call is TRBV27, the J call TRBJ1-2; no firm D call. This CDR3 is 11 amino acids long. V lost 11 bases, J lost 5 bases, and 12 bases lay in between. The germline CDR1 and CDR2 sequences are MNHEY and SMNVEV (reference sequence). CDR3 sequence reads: CASSGGYGYTF. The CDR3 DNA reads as TGTGCCTCCTCGGGCGGGTATGGCTACACCTTC.

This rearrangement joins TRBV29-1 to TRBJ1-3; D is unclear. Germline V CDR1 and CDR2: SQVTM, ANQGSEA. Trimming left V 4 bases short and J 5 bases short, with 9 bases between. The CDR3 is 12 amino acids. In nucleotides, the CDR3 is TGCAGCGTTGCGGAGGGAAGAAACACCATATATTTT. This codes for CSVAEGRNTIYF.

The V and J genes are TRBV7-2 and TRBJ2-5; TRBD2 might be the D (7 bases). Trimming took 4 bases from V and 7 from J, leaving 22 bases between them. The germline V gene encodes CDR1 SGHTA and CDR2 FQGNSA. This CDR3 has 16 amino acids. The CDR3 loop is CASSSRGRGGQGTQYF. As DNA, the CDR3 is TGTGCCAGCAGCTCGCGGGGGAGAGGGGGTCAGGGGACCCAGTACTTC.

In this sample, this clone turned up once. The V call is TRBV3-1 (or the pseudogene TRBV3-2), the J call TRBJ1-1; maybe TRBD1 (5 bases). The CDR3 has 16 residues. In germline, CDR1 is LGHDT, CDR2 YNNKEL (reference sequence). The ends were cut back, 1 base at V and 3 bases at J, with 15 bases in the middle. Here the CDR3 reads CASSQGPWGGDTEAFF. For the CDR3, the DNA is TGTGCCAGCAGCCAAGGGCCTTGGGGGGGAGACACTGAAGCTTTCTTT.

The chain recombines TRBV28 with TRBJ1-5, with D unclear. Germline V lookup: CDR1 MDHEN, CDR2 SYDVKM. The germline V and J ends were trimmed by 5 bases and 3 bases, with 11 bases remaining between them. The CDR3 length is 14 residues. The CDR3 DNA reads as TGTGCCAGCAGTCGACACAGCTTCAATCAGCCCCAGCATTTT. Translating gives CASSRHSFNQPQHF.

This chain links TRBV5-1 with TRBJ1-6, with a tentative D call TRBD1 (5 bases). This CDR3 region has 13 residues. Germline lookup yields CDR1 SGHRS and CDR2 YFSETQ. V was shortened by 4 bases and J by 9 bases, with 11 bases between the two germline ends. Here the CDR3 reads CASSQTQGSPLHF. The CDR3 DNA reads TGCGCCAGCAGCCAAACGCAGGGTTCACCCCTCCACTTT.

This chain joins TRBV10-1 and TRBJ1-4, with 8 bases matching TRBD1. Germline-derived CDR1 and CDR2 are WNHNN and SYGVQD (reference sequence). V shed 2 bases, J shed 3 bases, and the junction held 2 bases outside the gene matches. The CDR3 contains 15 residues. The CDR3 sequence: CASSERTGSNEKLFF. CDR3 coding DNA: TGCGCCAGCAGTGAGCGGACAGGGTCTAATGAAAAACTGTTTTTT.

The CDR3 is CSVTHTHGGGTEAFF. CDR3 DNA sequence: TGCAGCGTGACACATACTCACGGGGGAGGGACTGAAGCTTTCTTT. The chain is built from TRBV29-1 and TRBJ1-1; possible D gene TRBD1, 5 bases. CDR1 and CDR2 (germline): SQVTM, ANQGSEA. Trimming removed 6 bases from V and 5 bases from J, with 22 bases in between. The CDR3 totals 15 residues. The full variable domain, rest sourced from reference TRBV29-1 and TRBJ1-1, is SAVISQKPSRDICQRGTSLTIQCQVDSQVTMMFWYRQQPGQSLTLIATANQGSEATYESGFVIDKFPISRPNLTFSTLTVSNMSPEDSSIYLCSVTHTHGGGTEAFFGQGTRLTVV.

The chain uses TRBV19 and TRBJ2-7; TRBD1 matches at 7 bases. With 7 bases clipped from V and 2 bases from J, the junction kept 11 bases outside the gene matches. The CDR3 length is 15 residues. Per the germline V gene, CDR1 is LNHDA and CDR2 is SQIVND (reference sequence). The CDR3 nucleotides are TGTGCCAGTAATTCAGGACAGGCTTCCCCCTACGAGCAGTACTTC. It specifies CASNSGQASPYEQYF.

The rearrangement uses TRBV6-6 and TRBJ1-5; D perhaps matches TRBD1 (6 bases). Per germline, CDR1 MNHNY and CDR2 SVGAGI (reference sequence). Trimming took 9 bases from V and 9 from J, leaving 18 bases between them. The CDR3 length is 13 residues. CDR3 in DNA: TGTGCCAGAGCGGACAGCGCGGCCGGGCCCCAGCATTTT. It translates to CARADSAAGPQHF.

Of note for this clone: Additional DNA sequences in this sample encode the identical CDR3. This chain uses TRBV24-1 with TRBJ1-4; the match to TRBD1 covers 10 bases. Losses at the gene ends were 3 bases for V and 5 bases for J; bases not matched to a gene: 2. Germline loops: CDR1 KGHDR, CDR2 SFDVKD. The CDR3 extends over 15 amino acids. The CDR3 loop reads CATSDPGQGNEKLFF. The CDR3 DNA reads TGTGCCACCAGTGATCCGGGACAGGGGAATGAAAAACTGTTTTTT.

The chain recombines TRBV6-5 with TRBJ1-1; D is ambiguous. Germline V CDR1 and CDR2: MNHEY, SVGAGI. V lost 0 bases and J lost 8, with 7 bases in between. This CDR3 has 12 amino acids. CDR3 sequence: CASSYSAGEAFF. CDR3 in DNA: TGTGCCAGCAGTTACTCCGCCGGGGAAGCTTTCTTT.

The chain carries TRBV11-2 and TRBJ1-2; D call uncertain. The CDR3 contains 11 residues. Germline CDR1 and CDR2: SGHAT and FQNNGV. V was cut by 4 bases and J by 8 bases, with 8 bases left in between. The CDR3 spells CASSYGGGYTF. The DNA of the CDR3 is TGTGCCAGCAGCTACGGAGGAGGCTACACCTTC.

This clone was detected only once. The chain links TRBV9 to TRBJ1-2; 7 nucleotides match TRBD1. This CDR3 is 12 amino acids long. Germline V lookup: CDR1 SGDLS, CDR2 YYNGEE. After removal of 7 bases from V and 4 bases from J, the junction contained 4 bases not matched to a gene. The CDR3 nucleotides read TGTGCCAGCCAGGGGGGCAGCTATGGCTACACCTTC. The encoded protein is CASQGGSYGYTF.

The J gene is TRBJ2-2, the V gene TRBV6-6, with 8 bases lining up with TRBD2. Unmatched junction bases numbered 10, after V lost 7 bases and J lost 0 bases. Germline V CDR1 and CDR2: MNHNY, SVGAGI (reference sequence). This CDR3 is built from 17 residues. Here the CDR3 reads CASTRSGGTTNTGELFF. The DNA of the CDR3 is TGTGCCAGCACTCGAAGCGGGGGAACTACGAACACCGGGGAGCTGTTTTTT.

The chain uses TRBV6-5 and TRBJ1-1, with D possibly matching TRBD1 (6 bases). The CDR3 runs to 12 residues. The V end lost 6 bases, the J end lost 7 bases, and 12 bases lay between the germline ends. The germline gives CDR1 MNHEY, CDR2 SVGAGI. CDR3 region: CASSRGQFEAFF. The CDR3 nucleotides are TGTGCCAGCAGCCGTGGACAGTTTGAAGCTTTCTTT.

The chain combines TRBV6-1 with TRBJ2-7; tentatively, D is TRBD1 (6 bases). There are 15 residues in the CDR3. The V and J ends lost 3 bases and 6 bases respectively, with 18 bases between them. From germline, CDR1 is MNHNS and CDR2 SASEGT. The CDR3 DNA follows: TGTGCCAGCAGTGACCCGGGACAAGGGACCTTCGAGCAGTACTTC. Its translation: CASSDPGQGTFEQYF.

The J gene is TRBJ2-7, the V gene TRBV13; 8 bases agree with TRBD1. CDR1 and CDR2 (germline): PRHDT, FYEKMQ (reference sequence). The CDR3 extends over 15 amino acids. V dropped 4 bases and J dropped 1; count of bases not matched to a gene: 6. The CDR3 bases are TGTGCCAGCAGCTCAGGGGGCCCACCTTCCTACGAGCAGTACTTC. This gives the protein CASSSGGPPSYEQYF.

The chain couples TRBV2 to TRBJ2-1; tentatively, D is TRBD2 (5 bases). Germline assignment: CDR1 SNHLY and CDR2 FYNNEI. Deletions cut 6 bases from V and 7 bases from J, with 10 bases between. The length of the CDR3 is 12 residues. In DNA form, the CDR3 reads TGTGCCAGCAGGAGTAGGAGGAATGAGCAGTTCTTC. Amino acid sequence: CASRSRRNEQFF.

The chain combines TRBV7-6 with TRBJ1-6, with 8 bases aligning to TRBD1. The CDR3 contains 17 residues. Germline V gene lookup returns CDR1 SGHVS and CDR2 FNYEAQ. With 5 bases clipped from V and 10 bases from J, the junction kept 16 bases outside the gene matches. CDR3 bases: TGTGCCAGCAGCCCCCCGGAGACAGGGGTTTTAGGGTCACCCCTCCACTTT. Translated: CASSPPETGVLGSPLHF.

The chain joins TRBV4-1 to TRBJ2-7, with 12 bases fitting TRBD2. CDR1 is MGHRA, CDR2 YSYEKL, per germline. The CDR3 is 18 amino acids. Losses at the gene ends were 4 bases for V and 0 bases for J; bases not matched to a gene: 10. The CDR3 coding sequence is TGCGCCAGCAGCCCTTCGACTAGCGGGGGCCTGAGCTCCTACGAGCAGTACTTC. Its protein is CASSPSTSGGLSSYEQYF.

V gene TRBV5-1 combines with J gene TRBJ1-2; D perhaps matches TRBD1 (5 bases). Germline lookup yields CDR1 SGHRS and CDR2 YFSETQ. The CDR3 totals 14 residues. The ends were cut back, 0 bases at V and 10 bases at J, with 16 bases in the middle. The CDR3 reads CASSLDLAGYHYTF. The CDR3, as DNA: TGCGCCAGCAGCTTGGATTTAGCAGGGTATCACTACACCTTC.

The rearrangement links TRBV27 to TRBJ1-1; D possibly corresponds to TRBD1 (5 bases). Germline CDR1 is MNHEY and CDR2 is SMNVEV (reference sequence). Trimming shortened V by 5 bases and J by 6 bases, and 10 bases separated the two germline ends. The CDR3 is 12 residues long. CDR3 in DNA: TGTGCCAGCAGTCCAGGGTTCTCTGAAGCTTTCTTT. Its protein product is CASSPGFSEAFF.

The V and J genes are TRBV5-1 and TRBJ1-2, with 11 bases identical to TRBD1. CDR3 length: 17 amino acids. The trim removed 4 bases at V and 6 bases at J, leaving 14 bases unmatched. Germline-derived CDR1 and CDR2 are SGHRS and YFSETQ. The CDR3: CASSPSIGQGASHGYTF. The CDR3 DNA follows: TGCGCCAGCAGCCCTTCCATCGGACAGGGGGCGTCCCATGGCTACACCTTC.

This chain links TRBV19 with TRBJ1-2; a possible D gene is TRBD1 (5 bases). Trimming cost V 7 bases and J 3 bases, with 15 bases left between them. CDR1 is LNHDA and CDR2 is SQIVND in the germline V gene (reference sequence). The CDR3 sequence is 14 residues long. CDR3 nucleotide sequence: TGTGCCAGTACTTCCATATCGGGGGACTATGGCTACACCTTC. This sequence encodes CASTSISGDYGYTF.